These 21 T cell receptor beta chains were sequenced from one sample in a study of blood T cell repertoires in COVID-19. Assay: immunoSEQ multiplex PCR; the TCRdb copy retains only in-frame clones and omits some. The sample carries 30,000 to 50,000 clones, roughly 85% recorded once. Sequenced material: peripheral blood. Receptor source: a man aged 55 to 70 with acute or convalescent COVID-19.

As DNA, the CDR3 is TGTGCCAGCAGCTTAGCGGAGGGGAGCCCTGAAGCTTTCTTT. Amino acids: CASSLAEGSPEAFF. This chain joins TRBV7-9 and TRBJ1-1; weak D call: TRBD1 (5 bases). Deletions cut 0 bases from V and 6 bases from J, with 11 bases between. In germline, CDR1 is SEHNR, CDR2 FQNEAQ (reference sequence). The CDR3 is made up of 14 amino acids.

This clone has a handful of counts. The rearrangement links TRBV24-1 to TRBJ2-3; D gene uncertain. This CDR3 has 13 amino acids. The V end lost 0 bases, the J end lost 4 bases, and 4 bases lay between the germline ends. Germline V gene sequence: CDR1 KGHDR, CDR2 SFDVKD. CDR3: CATSDLLADTQYF. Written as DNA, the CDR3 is TGTGCCACCAGTGATTTGCTAGCAGATACGCAGTATTTT.

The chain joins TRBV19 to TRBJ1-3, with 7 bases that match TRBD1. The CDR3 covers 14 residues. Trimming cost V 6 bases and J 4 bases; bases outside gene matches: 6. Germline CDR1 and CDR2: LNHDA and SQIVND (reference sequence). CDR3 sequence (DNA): TGTGCCAGTAGCCCCGACAGGGCAGGAAACACCATATATTTT. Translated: CASSPDRAGNTIYF.

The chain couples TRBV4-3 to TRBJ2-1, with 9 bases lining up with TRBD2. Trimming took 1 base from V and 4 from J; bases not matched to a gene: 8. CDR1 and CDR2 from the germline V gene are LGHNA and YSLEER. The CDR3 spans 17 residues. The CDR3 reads CASSQGRGGGAYNEQFF. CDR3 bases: TGCGCCAGCAGCCAAGGGCGCGGCGGGGGGGCTTACAATGAGCAGTTCTTC.

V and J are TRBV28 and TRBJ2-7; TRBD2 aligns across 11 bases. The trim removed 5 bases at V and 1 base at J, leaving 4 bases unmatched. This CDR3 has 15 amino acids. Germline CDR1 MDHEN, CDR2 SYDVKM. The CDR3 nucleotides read TGTGCCAGCAGTCTTGGGACTAGCGGTTCCTACGAGCAGTACTTC. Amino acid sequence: CASSLGTSGSYEQYF.

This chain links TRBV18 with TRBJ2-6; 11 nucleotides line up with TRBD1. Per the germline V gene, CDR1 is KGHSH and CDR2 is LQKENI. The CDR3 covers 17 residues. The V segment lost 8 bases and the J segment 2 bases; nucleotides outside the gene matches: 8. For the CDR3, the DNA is TGTGCCAGCCCCCGGGACAGGGGGTCTGCTGGGGCCAACGTCCTGACTTTC. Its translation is CASPRDRGSAGANVLTF.

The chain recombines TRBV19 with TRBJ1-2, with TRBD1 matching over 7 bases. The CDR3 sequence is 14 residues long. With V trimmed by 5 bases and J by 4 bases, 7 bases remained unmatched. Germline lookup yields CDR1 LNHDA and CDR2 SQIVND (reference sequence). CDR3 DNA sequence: TGTGCCAGTAGTCCGGACAGGACGGTCTATGGCTACACCTTC. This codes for CASSPDRTVYGYTF. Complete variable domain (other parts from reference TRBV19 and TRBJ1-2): DGGITQSPKYLFRKEGQNVTLSCEQNLNHDAMYWYRQDPGQGLRLIYYSQIVNDFQKGDIAEGYSVSREKKESFPLTVTSAQKNPTAFYLCASSPDRTVYGYTFGSGTRLTVV.

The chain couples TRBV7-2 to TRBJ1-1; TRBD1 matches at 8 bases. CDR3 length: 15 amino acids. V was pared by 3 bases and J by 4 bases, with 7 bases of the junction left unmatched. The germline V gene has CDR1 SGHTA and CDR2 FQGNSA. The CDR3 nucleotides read TGTGCCAGCAGCTTTGTCGCAGACAGGGGCACTGAAGCTTTCTTT. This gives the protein CASSFVADRGTEAFF.

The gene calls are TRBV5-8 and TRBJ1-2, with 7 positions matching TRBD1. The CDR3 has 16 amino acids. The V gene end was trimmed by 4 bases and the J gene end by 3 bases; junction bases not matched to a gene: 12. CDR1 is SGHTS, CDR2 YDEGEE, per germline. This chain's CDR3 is CASSEGQNLGYYGYTF. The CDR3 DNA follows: TGTGCCAGCAGCGAGGGACAGAACCTGGGGTACTATGGCTACACCTTC.

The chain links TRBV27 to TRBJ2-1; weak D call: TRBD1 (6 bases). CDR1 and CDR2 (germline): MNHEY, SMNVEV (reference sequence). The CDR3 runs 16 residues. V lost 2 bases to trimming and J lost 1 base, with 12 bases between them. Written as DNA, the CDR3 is TGTGCCAGCAGTTTACGGGACACGGGGTCCTACAATGAGCAGTTCTTC. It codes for CASSLRDTGSYNEQFF.

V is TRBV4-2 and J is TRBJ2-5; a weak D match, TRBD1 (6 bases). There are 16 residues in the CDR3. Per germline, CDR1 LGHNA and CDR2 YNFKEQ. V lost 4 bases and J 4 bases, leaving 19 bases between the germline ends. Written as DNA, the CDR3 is TGTGCCAGCAGCCTAAGGGGGTCCGGGGATATAGAGACCCAGTACTTC. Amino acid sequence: CASSLRGSGDIETQYF.

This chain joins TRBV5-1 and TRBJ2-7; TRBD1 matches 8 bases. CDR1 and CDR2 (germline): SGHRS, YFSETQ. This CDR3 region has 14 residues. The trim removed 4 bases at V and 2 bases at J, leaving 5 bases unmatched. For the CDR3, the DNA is TGCGCCAGCAGCAGTGGACAGGGCGCCTACGAGCAGTACTTC. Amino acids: CASSSGQGAYEQYF.

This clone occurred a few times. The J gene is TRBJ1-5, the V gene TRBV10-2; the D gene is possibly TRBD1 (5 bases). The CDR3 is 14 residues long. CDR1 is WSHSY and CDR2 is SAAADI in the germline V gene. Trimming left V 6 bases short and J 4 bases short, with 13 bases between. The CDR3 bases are TGCGCCAGCAGCCTCGAACAGGTGAATCAGCCCCAGCATTTT. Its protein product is CASSLEQVNQPQHF.

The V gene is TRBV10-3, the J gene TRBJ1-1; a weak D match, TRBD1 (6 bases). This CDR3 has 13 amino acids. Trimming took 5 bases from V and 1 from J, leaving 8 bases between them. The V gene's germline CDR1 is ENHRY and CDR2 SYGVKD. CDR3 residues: CAISPTGNTEAFF. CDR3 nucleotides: TGTGCCATCAGTCCGACAGGGAACACTGAAGCTTTCTTT.

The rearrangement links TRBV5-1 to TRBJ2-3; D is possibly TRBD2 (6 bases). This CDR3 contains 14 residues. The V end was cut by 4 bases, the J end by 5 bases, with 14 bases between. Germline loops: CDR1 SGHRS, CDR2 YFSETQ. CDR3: CASSAGTAGDTQYF. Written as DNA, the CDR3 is TGCGCCAGCAGCGCCGGGACTGCGGGAGATACGCAGTATTTT.

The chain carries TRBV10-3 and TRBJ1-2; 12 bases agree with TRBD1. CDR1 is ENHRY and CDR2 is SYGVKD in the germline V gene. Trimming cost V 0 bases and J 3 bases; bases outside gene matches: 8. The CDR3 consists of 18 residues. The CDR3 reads CAISESKGQGARDYGYTF. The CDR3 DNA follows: TGTGCCATCAGTGAGTCGAAGGGACAGGGGGCGCGGGACTATGGCTACACCTTC.

For the CDR3, the DNA is TGTGCCAGCAGCTTATCACTAGCGGGGGGCCTTCTCAACACCGGGGAGCTGTTTTTT. This sequence encodes CASSLSLAGGLLNTGELFF. The chain uses TRBV7-8 and TRBJ2-2; 12 bases map to TRBD2. CDR3 length: 19 residues. Germline trimming cut 2 bases from V and 2 bases from J; bases unmatched to any gene: 9. In germline, CDR1 is SGHVS, CDR2 FQNEAQ.

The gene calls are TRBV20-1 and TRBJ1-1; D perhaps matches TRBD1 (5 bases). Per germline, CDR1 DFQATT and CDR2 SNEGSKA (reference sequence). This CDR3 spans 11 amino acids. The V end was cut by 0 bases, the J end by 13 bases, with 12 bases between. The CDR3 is CSARDQDNGFF. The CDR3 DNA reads TGCAGTGCTAGAGATCAGGACAATGGTTTCTTT.

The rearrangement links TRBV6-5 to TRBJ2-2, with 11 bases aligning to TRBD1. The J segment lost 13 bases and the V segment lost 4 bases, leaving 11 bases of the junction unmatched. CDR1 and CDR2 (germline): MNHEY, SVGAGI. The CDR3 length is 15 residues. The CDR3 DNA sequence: TGTGCCAGCAGTTCCGGACAGGGGGCCACCGTAGTGCTGTTTTTT. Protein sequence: CASSSGQGATVVLFF.

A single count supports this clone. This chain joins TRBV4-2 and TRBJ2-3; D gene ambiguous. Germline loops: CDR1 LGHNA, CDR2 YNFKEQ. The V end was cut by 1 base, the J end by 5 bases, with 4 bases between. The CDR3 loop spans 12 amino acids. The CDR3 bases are TGTGCCAGCAGCCAAGCGGTAGATACGCAGTATTTT. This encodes CASSQAVDTQYF.

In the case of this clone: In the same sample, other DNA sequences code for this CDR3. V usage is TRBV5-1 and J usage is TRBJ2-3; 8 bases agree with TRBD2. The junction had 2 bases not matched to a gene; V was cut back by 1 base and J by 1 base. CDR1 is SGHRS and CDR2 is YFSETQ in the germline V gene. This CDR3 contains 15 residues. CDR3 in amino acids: CASSLYSGGTDTQYF. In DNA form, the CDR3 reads TGCGCCAGCAGCTTGTATAGCGGGGGCACAGATACGCAGTATTTT. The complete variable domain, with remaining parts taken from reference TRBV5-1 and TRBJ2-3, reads KAGVTQTPRYLIKTRGQQVTLSCSPISGHRSVSWYQQTPGQGLQFLFEYFSETQRNKGNFPGRFSGRQFSNSRSEMNVSTLELGDSALYLCASSLYSGGTDTQYFGPGTRLTVL.